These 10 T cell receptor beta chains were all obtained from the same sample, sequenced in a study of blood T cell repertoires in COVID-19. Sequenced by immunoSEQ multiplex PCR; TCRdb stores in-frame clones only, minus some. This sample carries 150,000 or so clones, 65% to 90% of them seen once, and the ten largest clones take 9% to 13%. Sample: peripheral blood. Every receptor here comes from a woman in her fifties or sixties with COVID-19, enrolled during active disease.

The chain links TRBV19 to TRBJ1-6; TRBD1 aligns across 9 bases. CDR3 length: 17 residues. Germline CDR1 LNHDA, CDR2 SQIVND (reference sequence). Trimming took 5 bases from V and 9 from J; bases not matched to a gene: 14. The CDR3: CASSSPPGTGRSSPLHF. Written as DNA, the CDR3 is TGTGCCAGTAGTTCTCCACCCGGGACAGGGAGAAGTTCACCCCTCCACTTT.

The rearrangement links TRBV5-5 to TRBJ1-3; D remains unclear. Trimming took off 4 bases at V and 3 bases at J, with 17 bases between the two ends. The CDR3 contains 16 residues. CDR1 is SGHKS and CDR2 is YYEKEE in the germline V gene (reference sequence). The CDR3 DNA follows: TGTGCCAGCAGCCTCCAATTCGGGGTTGTTGGAAACACCATATATTTT. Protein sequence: CASSLQFGVVGNTIYF.

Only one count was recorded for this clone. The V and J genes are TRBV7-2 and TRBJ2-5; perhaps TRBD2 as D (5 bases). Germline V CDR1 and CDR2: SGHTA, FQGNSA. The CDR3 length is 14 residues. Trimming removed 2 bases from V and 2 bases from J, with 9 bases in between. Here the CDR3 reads CASSLRRAQETQYF. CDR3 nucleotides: TGTGCCAGCAGCTTAAGGCGGGCACAAGAGACCCAGTACTTC. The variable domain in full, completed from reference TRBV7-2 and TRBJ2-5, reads GAGVSQSPSNKVTEKGKDVELRCDPISGHTALYWYRQSLGQGLEFLIYFQGNSAPDKSGLPSDRFSAERTGGSVSTLTIQRTQQEDSAVYLCASSLRRAQETQYFGPGTRLLVL.

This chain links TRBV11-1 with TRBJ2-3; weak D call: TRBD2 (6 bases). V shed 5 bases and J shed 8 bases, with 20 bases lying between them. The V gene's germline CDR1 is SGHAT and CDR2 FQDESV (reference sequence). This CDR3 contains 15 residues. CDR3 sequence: CASSEAWRGERTQYF. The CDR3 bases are TGTGCCAGCAGCGAAGCCTGGCGGGGAGAGCGTACGCAGTATTTT.

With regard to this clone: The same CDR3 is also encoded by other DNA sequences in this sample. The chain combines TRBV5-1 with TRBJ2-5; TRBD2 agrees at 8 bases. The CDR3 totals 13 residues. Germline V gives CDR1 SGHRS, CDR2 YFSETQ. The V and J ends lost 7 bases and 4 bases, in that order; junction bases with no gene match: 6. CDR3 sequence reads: CASREGAGETQYF. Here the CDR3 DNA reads TGCGCCAGCCGGGAGGGTGCGGGAGAGACCCAGTACTTC.

The chain's CDR3 is CASSPKLGLNNEQFF. As DNA, the CDR3 is TGTGCCAGCTCACCAAAATTGGGGCTGAACAATGAGCAGTTCTTC. The rearrangement uses TRBV18 and TRBJ2-1, with a weak D call TRBD1 (5 bases). The CDR3 totals 15 residues. Germline V gene lookup returns CDR1 KGHSH and CDR2 LQKENI. Trimming removed 2 bases at V and 5 bases at J, with 13 bases between.

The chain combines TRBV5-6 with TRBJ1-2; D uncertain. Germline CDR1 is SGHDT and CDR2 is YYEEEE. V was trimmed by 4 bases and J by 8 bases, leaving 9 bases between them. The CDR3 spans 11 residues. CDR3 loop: CASSPEVGYTF. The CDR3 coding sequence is TGTGCCAGCAGCCCTGAGGTCGGCTACACCTTC. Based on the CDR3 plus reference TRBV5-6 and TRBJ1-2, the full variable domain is DAGVTQSPTHLIKTRGQQVTLRCSPKSGHDTVSWYQQALGQGPQFIFQYYEEEERQRGNFPDRFSGHQFPNYSSELNVNALLLGDSALYLCASSPEVGYTFGSGTRLTVV.

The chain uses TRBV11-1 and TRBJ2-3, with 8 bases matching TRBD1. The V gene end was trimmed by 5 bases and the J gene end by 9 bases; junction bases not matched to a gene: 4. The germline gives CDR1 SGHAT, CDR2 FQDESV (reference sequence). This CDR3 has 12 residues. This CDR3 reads CASSQDRDTQYF. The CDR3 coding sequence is TGTGCCAGCAGCCAGGACAGGGACACGCAGTATTTT.

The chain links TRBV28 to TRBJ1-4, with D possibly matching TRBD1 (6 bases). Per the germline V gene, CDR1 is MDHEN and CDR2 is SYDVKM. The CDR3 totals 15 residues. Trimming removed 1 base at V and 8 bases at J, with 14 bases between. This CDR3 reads CASSLSRGGREKLFF. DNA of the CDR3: TGTGCCAGCAGTTTATCCAGGGGCGGAAGGGAAAAACTGTTTTTT.

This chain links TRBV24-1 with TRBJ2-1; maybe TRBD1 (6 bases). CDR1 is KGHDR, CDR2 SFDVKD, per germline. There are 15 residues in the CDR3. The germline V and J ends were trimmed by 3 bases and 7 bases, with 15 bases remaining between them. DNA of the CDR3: TGTGCCACCAGTGATAGGTCCCGGGACACGAATGAGCAGTTCTTC. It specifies CATSDRSRDTNEQFF.